The sequence of this T cell receptor (beta chain) was determined in a study of T cell repertoires in cytomegalovirus infection. TCRdb re-called the reads through MiXCR, storing one row per CDR3 protein. The profile shows roughly 700,000 distinct CDR3 sequences, approximately 33% of them singletons. V lost 4 bases to trimming and J lost 2 bases, with 9 bases between them. The CDR3 runs 14 residues. Germline CDR1 SGHTA, CDR2 FQGNSA. As concerns this clonotype: No antigen is known for it.

The gene calls are TRBV7-2 and TRBJ1-3; D is ambiguous. This material consisted of cultured PBMCs, taken from culture after CMV antigen stimulation. This receptor was identified in a human donor in good health (CMV status not recorded). Some clones in this sample may be carry-over from other donors' samples. CDR3 loop: CASSSGLAGNTIYF. The CDR3 DNA reads as TGTGCCAGCAGCTCAGGTTTAGCTGGAAACACCATATATTTT.